This T cell receptor (beta chain) was sequenced for a study of early T cells in non-severe SARS-CoV-2 infection. Study-level findings and limits: Private and CD4 specificities were missed by VDJdb matching, skewed to anti-spike CD8.

TCRdb re-called the 5' RACE reads through MiXCR, storing one row per CDR3 protein. The data contain 80,000 to 95,000 distinct CDR3 sequences, approximately 16% of them singletons. V dropped 1 base and J dropped 3; count of bases not matched to a gene: 3. CDR3 length: 16 residues. Remarks on this clonotype: The antigen is not known.

The sequence derives from an adult who was a healthcare worker with PCR-confirmed SARS-CoV-2 infection or an uninfected control (not recorded which). The chain has TRBV12-3 or TRBV12-4 and TRBJ2-3; 11 nucleotides match TRBD2. This specimen was whole blood, taken at baseline. CDR3 amino acids: CASSLVGTSGTDTQYF. CDR3 nucleotide sequence: TGTGCCAGCAGTTTAGTCGGGACTAGCGGTACAGATACGCAGTATTTT.